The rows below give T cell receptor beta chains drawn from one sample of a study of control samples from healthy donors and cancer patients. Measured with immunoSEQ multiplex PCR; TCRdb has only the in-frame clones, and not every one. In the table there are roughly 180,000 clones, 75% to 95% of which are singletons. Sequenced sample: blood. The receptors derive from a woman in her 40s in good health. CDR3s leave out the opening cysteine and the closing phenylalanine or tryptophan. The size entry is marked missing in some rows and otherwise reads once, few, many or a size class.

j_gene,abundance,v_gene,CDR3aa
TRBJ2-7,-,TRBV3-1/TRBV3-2,ASSQIKQVGYEQY
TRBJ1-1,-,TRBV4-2,ASSREIGSTEAF
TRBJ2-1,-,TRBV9,ASSAPLLVDSYNEQF
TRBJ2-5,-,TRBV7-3,ASSRQGGPQETQY
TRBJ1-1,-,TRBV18,ASSLDLRGEAF
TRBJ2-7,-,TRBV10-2,ASSTPEGYEQY
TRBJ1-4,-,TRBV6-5,ASSYSSDTNEKLF
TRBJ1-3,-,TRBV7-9,ASASQGATGNTIY
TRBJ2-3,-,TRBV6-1,ASSARLAGGPGADTQY
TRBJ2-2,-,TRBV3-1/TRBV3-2,ASSRAGGELF
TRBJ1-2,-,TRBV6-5,ASSYGTRGGYT
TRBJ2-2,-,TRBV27,ASSPYRGGDTGELF
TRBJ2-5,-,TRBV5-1,ASSPMGRGQETQY
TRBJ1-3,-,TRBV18,ASSPDAVRGWYGNTIY
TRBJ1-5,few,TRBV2,ATKRDHNQPQH
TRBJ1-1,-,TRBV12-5,ASGPGAGQTNTEAF
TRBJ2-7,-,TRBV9,ASSAWDNSYEQY
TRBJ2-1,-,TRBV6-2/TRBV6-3,ASSYTPYNEQF
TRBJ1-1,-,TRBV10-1,ASSSTGRAAF
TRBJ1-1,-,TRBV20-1,SASRVGTEAF
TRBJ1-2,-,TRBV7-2,ASSAFGQGHGYT
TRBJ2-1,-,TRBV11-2,ASSRGRGAYEQF
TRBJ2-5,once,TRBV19,ASRGHSQETQY
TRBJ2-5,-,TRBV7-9,ASSMQGRETQY
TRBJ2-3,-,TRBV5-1,ASSPRRGSTDTQY
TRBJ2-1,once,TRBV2,ASSGGGAYNEQF
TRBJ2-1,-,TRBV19,ASGFNSAKNEQF
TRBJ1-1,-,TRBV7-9,ASSSGDGNTEAF
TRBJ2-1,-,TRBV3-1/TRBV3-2,ASSQVFMKAGGQDEQF
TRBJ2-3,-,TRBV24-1,ATSDTTDTQY
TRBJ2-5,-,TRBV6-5,ASSPLSWEETQY